The 15 T cell receptor beta chains below all came from one sample that was sequenced in a study of cytomegalovirus exposure and HLA in healthy donors. The PCR made use of 60 Vbeta and 13 Jbeta primers. Profiling relied on immunoSEQ multiplex PCR, and the TCRdb table lists in-frame clones only, not all of them. The table shows some 180,000 clones, with 78% occurring only once. The sample taken for sequencing was PBMCs. The origin of the receptors is a female donor in good health and CMV-seronegative.

This chain uses TRBV30 with TRBJ2-5; D is possibly TRBD2 (5 bases). CDR1 GTSNPN and CDR2 SVGIG come from the germline V gene (reference sequence). The ends were cut back, 4 bases at V and 5 bases at J, with 20 bases in the middle. The CDR3 length is 15 residues. This CDR3 is CAWKLAGLGWETQYF. CDR3 DNA: TGTGCCTGGAAATTGGCGGGCCTTGGGTGGGAGACCCAGTACTTC.

The chain links TRBV18 to TRBJ2-5; a weak D match, TRBD2 (7 bases). V was trimmed by 0 bases and J by 5 bases, leaving 13 bases between them. CDR3 length: 15 residues. Germline V gives CDR1 KGHSH, CDR2 LQKENI. The CDR3 region is CASSPPRGGLETQYF. CDR3 DNA sequence: TGTGCCAGCTCACCACCGAGGGGGGGCCTGGAGACCCAGTACTTC.

The rearrangement links TRBV7-2 to TRBJ2-7; 16 positions match TRBD2. J gave up 6 bases and V 5 bases, and 10 bases lay outside the gene matches. From germline, CDR1 is SGHTA and CDR2 FQGNSA. This CDR3 is built from 17 residues. CDR3 amino acids: CASSRSGLAGGRGEQYF. In nucleotides, the CDR3 is TGTGCCAGCAGCCGTTCGGGACTAGCGGGGGGGCGGGGCGAGCAGTACTTC.

There are a few counts of this clone. This chain connects TRBV28 to TRBJ2-7, with TRBD1 matching over 7 bases. Per the germline V gene, CDR1 is MDHEN and CDR2 is SYDVKM. This CDR3 comprises 19 residues. J gave up 1 base and V 7 bases, and 22 bases lay outside the gene matches. CDR3: CASINMRQGLRSFSYEQYF. The CDR3 DNA follows: TGTGCCAGCATCAATATGAGACAGGGTCTTCGATCTTTTTCCTACGAGCAGTACTTC.

This clone has more than one count but fewer than ten. This chain connects TRBV2 to TRBJ2-7; TRBD2 matches at 7 bases. Germline lookup yields CDR1 SNHLY and CDR2 FYNNEI. The J segment lost 4 bases and the V segment lost 6 bases, leaving 0 bases of the junction unmatched. The CDR3 is made up of 11 amino acids. CDR3 in amino acids: CASRGGYEQYF. In DNA, the CDR3 is TGTGCCAGCAGGGGGGGGTACGAGCAGTACTTC.

The chain uses TRBV6-5 and TRBJ1-5; D call uncertain. V was trimmed by 6 bases and J by 4 bases, leaving 10 bases between them. The CDR3 has 13 amino acids. Germline lookup yields CDR1 MNHEY and CDR2 SVGAGI. The CDR3 DNA follows: TGTGCCAGCAGATCAGGAATAAATCAGCCCCAGCATTTT. It translates to CASRSGINQPQHF.

The chain joins TRBV2 to TRBJ1-1; weak D call: TRBD1 (5 bases). Between the trimmed V and J ends, which lost 8 bases and 5 bases, there was a span of 18 bases. The V gene's germline CDR1 is SNHLY and CDR2 FYNNEI. This CDR3 comprises 14 residues. CDR3 DNA: TGTGCCAGCGGGGCCCAGGCGGTATCGACTGAAGCTTTCTTT. It yields the protein CASGAQAVSTEAFF.

The gene calls are TRBV2 and TRBJ2-7; 8 bases fit TRBD2. Germline V gives CDR1 SNHLY, CDR2 FYNNEI. With 6 bases clipped from V and 2 bases from J, the junction kept 6 bases outside the gene matches. The CDR3 sequence is 14 residues long. CDR3 in DNA: TGTGCCAGCAGCCACCCGGGGGGGCCCTACGAGCAGTACTTC. Translating it yields CASSHPGGPYEQYF. The full variable domain, in which reference TRBV2 and TRBJ2-7 provide the parts outside the CDR3, is EPEVTQTPSHQVTQMGQEVILRCVPISNHLYFYWYRQILGQKVEFLVSFYNNEISEKSEIFDDQFSVERPDGSNFTLKIRSTKLEDSAMYFCASSHPGGPYEQYFGPGTRLTVT.

This clone has more than one count but fewer than ten. V and J are TRBV28 and TRBJ1-2, with TRBD1 as a possible D gene (6 bases). Germline V gene lookup returns CDR1 MDHEN and CDR2 SYDVKM. The CDR3 sequence is 13 residues long. The V end was cut by 5 bases, the J end by 5 bases, with 12 bases between. DNA for the CDR3: TGTGCCAGCAGTACCTGGACAGTTTATGGCTACACCTTC. As protein: CASSTWTVYGYTF.

This clone was seen only a few times. The gene calls are TRBV27 and TRBJ2-7; D unclear. CDR1 is MNHEY, CDR2 SMNVEV, per germline (reference sequence). Trimming pared 8 bases from V and 6 bases from J, leaving 17 bases between. CDR3 length: 13 residues. CDR3 sequence reads: CASADGPLFEQYF. CDR3 DNA: TGTGCCAGCGCAGATGGCCCTCTGTTCGAGCAGTACTTC.

This clone was detected only a few times. The V and J genes are TRBV5-3 and TRBJ2-1; 14 bases align to TRBD2. TRBV5-3 belongs to the ORF category, with a function that is uncertain. CDR3 length equals 16 residues. V shed 4 bases and J 8 bases; nucleotides not matched to a gene: 8. The CDR3 sequence: CARSRKTSGRDDEQFF. CDR3 bases: TGTGCCAGAAGCCGCAAGACTAGCGGGAGGGACGATGAGCAGTTCTTC.

The rearrangement links TRBV6-6 to TRBJ2-7; D may be TRBD2 (5 bases). CDR1 and CDR2 (germline): MNHNY, SVGAGI (reference sequence). V was cut by 6 bases and J by 1 base, with 16 bases left in between. This CDR3 is built from 15 residues. The CDR3: CASRRGGLHSYEQYF. Written as DNA, the CDR3 is TGTGCCAGCAGGAGAGGAGGATTACATTCCTACGAGCAGTACTTC.

This clone has more than one count but fewer than ten. The V call is TRBV2, the J call TRBJ1-2, with 7 bases matching TRBD1. Germline trimming cut 7 bases from V and 1 base from J; bases unmatched to any gene: 3. This CDR3 has 13 residues. CDR1 and CDR2 (germline): SNHLY, FYNNEI. This CDR3 is CASIQGSNYGYTF. The CDR3 coding sequence is TGTGCCAGCATACAGGGGAGTAACTATGGCTACACCTTC.

The rearrangement uses TRBV7-3 and TRBJ1-1; 8 bases are shared with TRBD1. Germline assignment: CDR1 SGHTA and CDR2 FQGTGA. V lost 8 bases, J lost 5 bases, and 19 bases stayed unmatched. This CDR3 comprises 17 residues. CDR3 coding DNA: TGTGCCAGCGATTCGCCACATCACAGGACAGGGAATACTGAAGCTTTCTTT. Its translation is CASDSPHHRTGNTEAFF.

V and J are TRBV4-1 and TRBJ2-2; D is possibly TRBD2 (6 bases). Looked up from germline, CDR1 is MGHRA and CDR2 is YSYEKL. The CDR3 is 16 residues long. The ends were cut back, 0 bases at V and 0 bases at J, with 8 bases in the middle. The CDR3 spells CASSQEGGANTGELFF. In DNA form, the CDR3 reads TGCGCCAGCAGCCAAGAAGGAGGGGCGAACACCGGGGAGCTGTTTTTT.